Detailed here is one T cell receptor (beta chain). The antigen is undetermined. The data were obtained in a study of shared clonotypes between healthy human individuals. Whole-study results and caveats: Clonotypes that were shared across four donors made up roughly 5% of naive CD4 clonotypes.

Assay used: immunoSEQ multiplex PCR; TCRdb lists only in-frame clones, some missing. Among about 2.4 million clones listed, under 95% were seen once. CDR3 length: 15 residues. V dropped 7 bases and J dropped 6; count of bases not matched to a gene: 11. Germline CDR1 is MDHEN and CDR2 is SYDVKM. Material: naive CD4+ T cells from PBMCs. As to subset: CD45RA+ positively selected. The chain links TRBV28 to TRBJ2-2; 7 bases are shared with TRBD1. The receptor's source is a young man in good health. Some clones in this sample may be carry-over from other donors' samples. CDR3 protein: CASTPLTGLAGELFF. CDR3 DNA sequence: TGTGCCAGCACCCCCTTGACAGGGTTGGCCGGGGAGCTGTTTTTT.